The clone carrying this TCR beta chain was recorded once. What it recognizes is unknown. The data were obtained in a study of cytomegalovirus exposure and HLA in healthy donors. The PCR had 60 Vbeta and 13 Jbeta primers. The protocol was immunoSEQ multiplex PCR, while the TCRdb copy is restricted to in-frame clones and leaves out a portion. The data contain around 120,000 clones, 80% of them singletons. Study-wide findings and caveats: The Asian-associated ancestry cluster reportedly had fewer N-insertions than the approximately 670-donor mean in a later analysis.

V lost 4 bases, J lost 8 bases, and 8 bases stayed unmatched. Germline values: CDR1 SGHDT, CDR2 YYEEEE. The CDR3 is 13 amino acids. This TCR derives from a female donor in good health and CMV-seropositive. V usage is TRBV5-6 and J usage is TRBJ1-2; 7 bases line up with TRBD1. The sequencing input was PBMCs. The DNA of the CDR3 is TGTGCCAGCAGCCGGGACAGCCTAGGGGGCTACACCTTC. Amino acid sequence: CASSRDSLGGYTF.